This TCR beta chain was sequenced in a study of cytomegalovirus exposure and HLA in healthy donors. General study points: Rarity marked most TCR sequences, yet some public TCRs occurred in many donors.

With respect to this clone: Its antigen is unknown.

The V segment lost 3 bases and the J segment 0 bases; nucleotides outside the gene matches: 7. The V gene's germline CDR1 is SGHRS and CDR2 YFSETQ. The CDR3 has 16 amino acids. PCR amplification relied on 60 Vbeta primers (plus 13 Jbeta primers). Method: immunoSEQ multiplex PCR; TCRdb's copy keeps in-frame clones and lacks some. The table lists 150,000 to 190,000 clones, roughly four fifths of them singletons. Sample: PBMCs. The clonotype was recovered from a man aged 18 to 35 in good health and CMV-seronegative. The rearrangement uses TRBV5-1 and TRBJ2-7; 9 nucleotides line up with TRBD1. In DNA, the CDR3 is TGCGCCAGCAGCTCCGCGGCGGGACAGGGCTCCTACGAGCAGTACTTC. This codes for CASSSAAGQGSYEQYF.